The sequence of this TCR beta chain was determined in a study of blood T cell repertoires in COVID-19. J gave up 5 bases and V 0 bases, and 13 bases lay outside the gene matches. The length of the CDR3 is 17 residues. The germline gives CDR1 GTSNPN, CDR2 SVGIG (reference sequence). The table came from immunoSEQ multiplex PCR; TCRdb's copy has only in-frame clones and leaves some out. The sample carries 160,000 or so clones, approximately 87% recorded once. Sequenced: peripheral blood. The chain joins TRBV30 to TRBJ2-3, with 8 bases lining up with TRBD2. This TCR came from a woman in her 70s with COVID-19, enrolled during active disease. The CDR3 loop is CAWSVWVSGGVRDTQYF. The CDR3 DNA sequence: TGTGCCTGGAGTGTTTGGGTCAGCGGGGGAGTTCGAGATACGCAGTATTTT.